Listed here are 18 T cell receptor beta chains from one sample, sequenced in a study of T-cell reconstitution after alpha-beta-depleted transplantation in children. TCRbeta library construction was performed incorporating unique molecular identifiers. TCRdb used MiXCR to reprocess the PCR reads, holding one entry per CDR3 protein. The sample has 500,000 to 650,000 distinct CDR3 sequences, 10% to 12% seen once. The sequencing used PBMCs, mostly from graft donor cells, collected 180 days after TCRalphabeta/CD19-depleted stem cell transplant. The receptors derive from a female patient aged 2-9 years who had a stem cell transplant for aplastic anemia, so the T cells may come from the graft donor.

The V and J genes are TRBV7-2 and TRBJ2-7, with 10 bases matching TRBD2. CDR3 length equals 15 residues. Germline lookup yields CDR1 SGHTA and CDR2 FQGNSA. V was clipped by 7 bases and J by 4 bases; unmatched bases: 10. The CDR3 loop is CASNLRASGRYEQYF. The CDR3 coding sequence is TGTGCCAGCAACCTACGAGCTAGCGGGAGATACGAGCAGTACTTC.

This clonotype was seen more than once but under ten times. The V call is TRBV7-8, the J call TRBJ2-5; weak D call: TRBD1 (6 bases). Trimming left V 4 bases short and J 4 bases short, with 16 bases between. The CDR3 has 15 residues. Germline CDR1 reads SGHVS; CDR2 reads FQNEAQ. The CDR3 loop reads CASSSQTGWGETQYF. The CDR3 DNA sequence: TGTGCCAGCAGCTCTCAGACAGGTTGGGGAGAGACCCAGTACTTC.

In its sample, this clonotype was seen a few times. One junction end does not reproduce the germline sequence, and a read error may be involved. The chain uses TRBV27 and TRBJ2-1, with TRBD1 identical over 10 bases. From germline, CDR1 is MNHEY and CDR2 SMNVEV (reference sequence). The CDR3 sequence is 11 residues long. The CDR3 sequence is CASSFGTGEIF. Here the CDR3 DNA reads TGTGCCAGCAGTTTTGGGACAGGGGAGATCTTC.

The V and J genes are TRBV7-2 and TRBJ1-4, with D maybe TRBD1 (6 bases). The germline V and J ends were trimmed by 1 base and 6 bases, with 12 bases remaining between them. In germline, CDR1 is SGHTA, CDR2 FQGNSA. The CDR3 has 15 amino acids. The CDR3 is CASSLGGHRDEKLFF. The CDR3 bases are TGTGCCAGCAGCTTAGGGGGACATAGGGATGAAAAACTGTTTTTT.

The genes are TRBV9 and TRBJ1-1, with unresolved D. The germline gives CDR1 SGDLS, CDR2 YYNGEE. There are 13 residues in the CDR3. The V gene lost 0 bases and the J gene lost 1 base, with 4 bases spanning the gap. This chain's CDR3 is CASSVVWNTEAFF. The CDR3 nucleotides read TGTGCCAGCAGCGTAGTGTGGAACACTGAAGCTTTCTTT.

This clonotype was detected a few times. The CDR3 region has the DNA TGCAGTGCTAGGGGGGACGCTCTAAAGCAATCCTACGAGCAGTACTTC. Amino acid sequence: CSARGDALKQSYEQYF. The V call is TRBV20-1, the J call TRBJ2-7; perhaps D is TRBD1 or TRBD2 (5 bases each). CDR3 size: 16 residues. Trimming stripped 3 bases from V and 1 base from J, with 19 bases between. Germline V gives CDR1 DFQATT, CDR2 SNEGSKA (reference sequence).

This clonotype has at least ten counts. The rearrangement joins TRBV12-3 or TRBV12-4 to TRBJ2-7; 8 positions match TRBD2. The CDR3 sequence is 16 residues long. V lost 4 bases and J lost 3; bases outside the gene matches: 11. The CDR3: CASSYRGAGGLYEQYV. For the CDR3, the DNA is TGTGCCAGCAGTTATCGCGGGGCGGGAGGCCTCTACGAGCAGTACGTC.

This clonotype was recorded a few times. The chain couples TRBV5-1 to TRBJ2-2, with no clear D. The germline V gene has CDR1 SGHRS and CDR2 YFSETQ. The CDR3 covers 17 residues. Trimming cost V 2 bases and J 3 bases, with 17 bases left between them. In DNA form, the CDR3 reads TGCGCCAGCAGCTTTTTCGTGTATTGGCCGGACACCGGGGAGCTGTTTTTT. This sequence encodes CASSFFVYWPDTGELFF.

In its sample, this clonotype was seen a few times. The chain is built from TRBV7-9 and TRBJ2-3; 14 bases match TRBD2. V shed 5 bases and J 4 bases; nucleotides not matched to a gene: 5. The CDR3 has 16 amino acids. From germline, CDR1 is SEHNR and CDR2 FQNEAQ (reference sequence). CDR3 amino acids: CASSPGTSGSADTQYF. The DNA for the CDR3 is TGTGCCAGCAGCCCCGGGACTAGCGGGAGCGCAGATACGCAGTATTTT. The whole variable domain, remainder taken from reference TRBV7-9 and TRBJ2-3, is DTGVSQNPRHKITKRGQNVTFRCDPISEHNRLYWYRQTLGQGPEFLTYFQNEAQLEKSRLLSDRFSAERPKGSFSTLEIQRTEQGDSAMYLCASSPGTSGSADTQYFGPGTRLTVL.

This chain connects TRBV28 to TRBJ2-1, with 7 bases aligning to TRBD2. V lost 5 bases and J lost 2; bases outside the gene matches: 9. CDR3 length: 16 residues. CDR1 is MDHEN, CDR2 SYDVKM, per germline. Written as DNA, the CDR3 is TGTGCCAGCAGTCCCCCCGGACTAGTAACCTACAATGAGCAGTTCTTC. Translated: CASSPPGLVTYNEQFF.

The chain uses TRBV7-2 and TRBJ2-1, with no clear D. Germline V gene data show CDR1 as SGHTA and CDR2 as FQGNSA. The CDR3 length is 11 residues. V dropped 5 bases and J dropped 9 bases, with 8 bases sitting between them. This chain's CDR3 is CASSDFFEQFF. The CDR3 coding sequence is TGTGCCAGCAGCGACTTTTTTGAGCAGTTCTTC.

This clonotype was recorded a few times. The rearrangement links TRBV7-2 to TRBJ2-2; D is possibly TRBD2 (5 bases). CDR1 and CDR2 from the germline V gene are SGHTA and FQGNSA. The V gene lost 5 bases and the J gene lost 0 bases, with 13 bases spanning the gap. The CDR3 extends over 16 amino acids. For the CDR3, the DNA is TGTGCCAGCAGCCCCCAGCAGCGGACGAACACCGGGGAGCTGTTTTTT. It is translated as CASSPQQRTNTGELFF.

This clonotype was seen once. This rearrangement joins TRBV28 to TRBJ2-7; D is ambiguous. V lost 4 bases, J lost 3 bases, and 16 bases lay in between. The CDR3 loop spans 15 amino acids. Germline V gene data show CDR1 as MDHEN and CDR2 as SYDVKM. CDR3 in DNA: TGTGCCAGCAGTTCGTCTAGGAGAGGCAGCTACGAGCAGTACTTC. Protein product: CASSSSRRGSYEQYF.

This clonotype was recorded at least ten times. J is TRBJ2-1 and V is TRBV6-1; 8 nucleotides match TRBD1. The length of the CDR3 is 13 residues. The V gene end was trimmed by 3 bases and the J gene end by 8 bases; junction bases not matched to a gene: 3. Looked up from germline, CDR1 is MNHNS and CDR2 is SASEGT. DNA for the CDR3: TGTGCCAGCAGTGACCACAGGGGGGATGAGCAGTTCTTC. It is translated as CASSDHRGDEQFF.

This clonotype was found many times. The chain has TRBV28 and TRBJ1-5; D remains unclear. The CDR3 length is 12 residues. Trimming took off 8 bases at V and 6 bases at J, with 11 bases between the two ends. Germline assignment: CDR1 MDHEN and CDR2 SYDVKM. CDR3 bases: TGTGCCAGCGTTTCGGGTAGTCAGCCCCAGCATTTT. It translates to CASVSGSQPQHF.

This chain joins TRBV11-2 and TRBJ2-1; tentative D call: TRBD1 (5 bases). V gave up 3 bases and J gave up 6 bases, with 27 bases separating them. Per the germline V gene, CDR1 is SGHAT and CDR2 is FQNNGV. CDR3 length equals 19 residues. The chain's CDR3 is CASSFPLPKIDSLFNEQFF. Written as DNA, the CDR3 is TGTGCCAGCAGCTTTCCCCTTCCAAAAATTGACAGCCTGTTCAATGAGCAGTTCTTC.

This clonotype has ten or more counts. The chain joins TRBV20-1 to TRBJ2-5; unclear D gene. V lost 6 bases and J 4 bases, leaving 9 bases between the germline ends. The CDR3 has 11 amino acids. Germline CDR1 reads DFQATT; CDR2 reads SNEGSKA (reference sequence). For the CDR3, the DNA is TGCAGTGCACCGATCGGAGAGACCCAGTACTTC. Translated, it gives CSAPIGETQYF.

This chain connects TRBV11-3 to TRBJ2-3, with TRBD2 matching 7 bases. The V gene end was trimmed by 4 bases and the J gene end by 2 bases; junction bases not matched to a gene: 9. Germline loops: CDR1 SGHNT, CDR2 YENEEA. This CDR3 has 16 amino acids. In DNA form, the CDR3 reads TGTGCCAGCAGCTGGTCTAGCGGTTCTTCCACAGATACGCAGTATTTT. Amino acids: CASSWSSGSSTDTQYF. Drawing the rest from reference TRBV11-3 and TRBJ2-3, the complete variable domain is EAGVVQSPRYKIIEKKQPVAFWCNPISGHNTLYWYLQNLGQGPELLIRYENEEAVDDSQLPKDRFSAERLKGVDSTLKIQPAELGDSAVYLCASSWSSGSSTDTQYFGPGTRLTVL.